This passage covers 17 T cell receptor beta chains from one sample sequenced in a study of cytomegalovirus exposure and HLA in healthy donors (dated by TCRdb to about 2017). The method was the immunoSEQ multiplex PCR assay. The multiplex PCR relied on a mix of 60 forward primers for TCR Vbeta segments and 13 reverse primers for TCR Jbeta segments. Sourced from immuneACCESS, this table was stored by TCRdb with only in-frame sequences that have V and J called. A share of the clones is absent; for the studies checked, an unresolved V gene accounts for under half, and the remainder has no known explanation. This sample has 210,000 or so clones in its table, and around 76% of those were observed once. Of the sample, 0.6% to 0.65% falls within the top ten clones. Material for sequencing was PBMCs. The receptors derive from a man aged 18 to 29 in good health and CMV-seronegative.

J is TRBJ2-7 and V is TRBV6-1; the match to TRBD2 covers 10 bases. Trimming cost V 7 bases and J 3 bases; bases outside gene matches: 6. CDR1 is MNHNS and CDR2 is SASEGT in the germline V gene. This CDR3 comprises 14 residues. The CDR3 DNA is TGTGCCAGCAAATTTTGGACTAGCGGCTACGAGCAGTACTTC. Its protein product is CASKFWTSGYEQYF.

This clone appeared a few times. The rearrangement joins TRBV6-1 to TRBJ2-5; 10 bases are a match to TRBD2. Germline CDR1 reads MNHNS; CDR2 reads SASEGT. V shed 8 bases, J shed 0 bases, and the junction held 6 bases outside the gene matches. There are 15 residues in the CDR3. CDR3 sequence reads: CASDGTSVYQETQYF. CDR3 nucleotide sequence: TGTGCCAGCGACGGGACTAGCGTGTACCAAGAGACCCAGTACTTC.

This chain joins TRBV6-1 and TRBJ2-1, with a weak D call TRBD2 (6 bases). The germline V gene encodes CDR1 MNHNS and CDR2 SASEGT. V lost 2 bases to trimming and J lost 5 bases, with 16 bases between them. The CDR3 runs to 16 residues. The chain's CDR3 is CASSEWEERLDNEQFF. CDR3 sequence (DNA): TGTGCCAGCAGTGAATGGGAGGAGCGTTTAGACAATGAGCAGTTCTTC.

The V call is TRBV10-3, the J call TRBJ2-1; maybe TRBD2 (6 bases). CDR1 and CDR2 (germline): ENHRY, SYGVKD. CDR3 length: 15 residues. V gave up 3 bases and J gave up 0 bases, with 9 bases separating them. The CDR3 is CAISEGGSSYNEQFF. Written as DNA, the CDR3 is TGTGCCATCAGTGAAGGAGGGAGCTCCTACAATGAGCAGTTCTTC.

This clone was seen a handful of times. The V gene is TRBV5-1, the J gene TRBJ2-1; 8 nucleotides line up with TRBD2. Looked up from germline, CDR1 is SGHRS and CDR2 is YFSETQ. The trim removed 4 bases at V and 5 bases at J, leaving 8 bases unmatched. The CDR3 has 15 residues. CDR3 protein: CASSPQAGVNNEQFF. CDR3 coding DNA: TGCGCCAGCAGCCCCCAAGCGGGAGTAAACAATGAGCAGTTCTTC.

V usage is TRBV7-8 and J usage is TRBJ1-1, with TRBD1 as a possible D gene (5 bases). CDR3 length: 15 amino acids. Trimming stripped 5 bases from V and 0 bases from J, with 13 bases between. Looked up from germline, CDR1 is SGHVS and CDR2 is FQNEAQ. The DNA for the CDR3 is TGTGCCAGCAGCCTCCGCCGGGGGATGAACACTGAAGCTTTCTTT. This codes for CASSLRRGMNTEAFF. The full variable domain, with the rest looked up from reference TRBV7-8 and TRBJ1-1, is GAGVSQSPRYKVAKRGQDVALRCDPISGHVSLFWYQQALGQGPEFLTYFQNEAQLDKSGLPSDRFFAERPEGSVSTLKIQRTQQEDSAVYLCASSLRRGMNTEAFFGQGTRLTVV.

The chain has TRBV6-6 and TRBJ1-1; tentative D call: TRBD1 (6 bases). There are 14 residues in the CDR3. Germline values: CDR1 MNHNY, CDR2 SVGAGI (reference sequence). Between the trimmed V and J ends, which lost 4 bases and 2 bases, there was a span of 11 bases. The CDR3 protein is CASSSWGLNTEAFF. The CDR3 DNA is TGTGCCAGCAGTTCCTGGGGGCTCAACACTGAAGCTTTCTTT.

The sample holds a few counts of this clone. The chain is built from TRBV27 and TRBJ2-1, with D perhaps TRBD2 (5 bases). The V gene lost 8 bases and the J gene lost 3 bases, with 8 bases spanning the gap. CDR1 and CDR2 (germline): MNHEY, SMNVEV (reference sequence). The CDR3 has 12 amino acids. The CDR3 spells CASAGNYNEQFF. DNA of the CDR3: TGTGCCAGCGCCGGGAACTACAATGAGCAGTTCTTC.

This sequence joins TRBV4-1 and TRBJ1-1, with 7 bases identical to TRBD1. Germline V CDR1 and CDR2: MGHRA, YSYEKL. V dropped 1 base and J dropped 1; count of bases not matched to a gene: 6. The CDR3 loop spans 16 amino acids. CDR3 coding DNA: TGCGCCAGCAGCCAAGGACGACAGGGCTCGAACACTGAAGCTTTCTTT. As protein: CASSQGRQGSNTEAFF.

The V gene is TRBV28, the J gene TRBJ2-1, with TRBD2 identical over 7 bases. Germline V lookup: CDR1 MDHEN, CDR2 SYDVKM. Unmatched junction bases numbered 11, after V lost 7 bases and J lost 5 bases. CDR3 length: 15 residues. The CDR3 DNA reads TGTGCCAGCATCCTACCCGGCGGGAGTGACAATGAGCAGTTCTTC. Translated: CASILPGGSDNEQFF.

This clone has only a few counts. This chain joins TRBV12-5 and TRBJ2-1; tentative D call: TRBD1 (6 bases). CDR1 is LGHNT and CDR2 is FRNRAP in the germline V gene. V was pared by 1 base and J by 0 bases, with 7 bases between. This CDR3 has 15 amino acids. The CDR3 bases are TGTGCTAGTGGTTTGGGGACAGCCTCCTACAATGAGCAGTTCTTC. This codes for CASGLGTASYNEQFF.

The V and J genes are TRBV28 and TRBJ1-4, with TRBD1 matching over 10 bases. CDR1 and CDR2 (germline): MDHEN, SYDVKM. V was pared by 5 bases and J by 8 bases, with 8 bases of the junction left unmatched. CDR3 length equals 15 residues. The chain's CDR3 is CASSPDRGRVEKLFF. The CDR3 DNA follows: TGTGCCAGCAGTCCAGACAGGGGGCGAGTGGAAAAACTGTTTTTT.

The CDR3 protein is CASSPPTATGELFF. CDR3 DNA: TGTGCCAGCAGCCCACCAACAGCCACCGGGGAGCTGTTTTTT. This chain joins TRBV13 and TRBJ2-2; D not certain. Germline V gene data show CDR1 as PRHDT and CDR2 as FYEKMQ (reference sequence). The CDR3 totals 14 residues. The V end lost 5 bases, the J end lost 4 bases, and 11 bases lay between the germline ends.

This rearrangement joins TRBV5-1 to TRBJ1-2, with unresolved D. The V and J ends lost 0 bases and 4 bases respectively, with 13 bases between them. The CDR3 has 15 residues. Germline V lookup: CDR1 SGHRS, CDR2 YFSETQ. This CDR3 reads CASSLAPGNPYGYTF. CDR3 nucleotide sequence: TGCGCCAGCAGCTTGGCCCCAGGAAACCCCTATGGCTACACCTTC. Together with reference TRBV5-1 and TRBJ1-2, the CDR3 gives the full variable domain: KAGVTQTPRYLIKTRGQQVTLSCSPISGHRSVSWYQQTPGQGLQFLFEYFSETQRNKGNFPGRFSGRQFSNSRSEMNVSTLELGDSALYLCASSLAPGNPYGYTFGSGTRLTVV.

This rearrangement joins TRBV19 to TRBJ2-7, with D tentatively TRBD1 (5 bases). The germline V gene has CDR1 LNHDA and CDR2 SQIVND (reference sequence). The length of the CDR3 is 16 residues. Trimming shortened V by 1 base and J by 2 bases, and 15 bases separated the two germline ends. DNA for the CDR3: TGTGCCAGTAGTATAGTTTCAGGGAAACTTCCCTACGAGCAGTACTTC. Translated: CASSIVSGKLPYEQYF.

This clone has more than one count but fewer than ten. A read error may account for a junction end that differs from germline. The J gene is TRBJ1-4, the V gene TRBV29-1; possibly TRBD1 for D (5 bases). Per the germline V gene, CDR1 is SQVTM and CDR2 is ANQGSEA. The CDR3 consists of 13 residues. The CDR3 reads CSVEGAFNEKLFF. The CDR3 DNA reads as TGCAGCGTCGAAGGGGCCTTTAATGAAAAACTGTTTTTT.

The sample holds a few counts of this clone. The chain couples TRBV6-6 to TRBJ2-5; maybe TRBD1 (6 bases). V was cut by 7 bases and J by 7 bases, with 22 bases left in between. CDR1 is MNHNY and CDR2 is SVGAGI in the germline V gene (reference sequence). This CDR3 comprises 15 residues. Here the CDR3 reads CASMEILGAEGTQYF. The CDR3 DNA follows: TGTGCCAGCATGGAAATCTTGGGGGCTGAGGGGACCCAGTACTTC.